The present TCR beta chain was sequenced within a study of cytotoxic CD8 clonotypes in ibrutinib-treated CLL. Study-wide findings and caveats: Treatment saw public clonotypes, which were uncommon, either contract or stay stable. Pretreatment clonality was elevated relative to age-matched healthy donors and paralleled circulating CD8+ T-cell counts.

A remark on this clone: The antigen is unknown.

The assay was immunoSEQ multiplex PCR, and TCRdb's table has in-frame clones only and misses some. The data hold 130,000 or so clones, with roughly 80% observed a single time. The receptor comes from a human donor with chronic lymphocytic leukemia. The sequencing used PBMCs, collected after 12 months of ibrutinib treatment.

The DNA of the CDR3 is TGTGCCAGCAGCCCCGGGACGGGAAACACTGAAGCTTTCTTT. This codes for CASSPGTGNTEAFF. The V and J genes are TRBV6-5 and TRBJ1-1; the D gene is possibly TRBD1 (5 bases). Germline CDR1 is MNHEY and CDR2 is SVGAGI. Trimming removed 6 bases at V and 2 bases at J, with 13 bases between. This CDR3 is built from 14 residues.